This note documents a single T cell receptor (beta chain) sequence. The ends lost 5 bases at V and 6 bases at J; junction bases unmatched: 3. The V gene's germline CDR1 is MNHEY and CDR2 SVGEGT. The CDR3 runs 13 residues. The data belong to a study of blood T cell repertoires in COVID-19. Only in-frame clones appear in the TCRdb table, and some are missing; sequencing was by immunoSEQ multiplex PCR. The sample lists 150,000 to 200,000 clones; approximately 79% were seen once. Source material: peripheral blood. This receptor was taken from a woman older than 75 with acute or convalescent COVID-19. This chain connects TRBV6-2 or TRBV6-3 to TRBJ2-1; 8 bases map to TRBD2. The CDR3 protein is CASSTGTSNEQFF. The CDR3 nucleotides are TGTGCCAGCAGTACCGGGACTAGCAATGAGCAGTTCTTC.